In its sample, the clone carrying this T cell receptor beta chain was seen many times. What it binds is unknown. Time point given: patch test 2, 6 weeks after DPC sensitization. Treatment indicated: therapeutic diphenylcyclopropenone sensitization with weekly scalp DPC. Donation of samples came from alopecia patients who were 18 to 70 years old and suitable for DPC. This CDR3 is 23 amino acids long. From germline, CDR1 is SGHAT and CDR2 FQNNGV. Losses at the gene ends were 6 bases for V and 1 base for J; bases not matched to a gene: 27. These data belong to a study of human T cells and chemical hapten exposure. The study's findings and limits: There was a positive correlation between PT1 expanded TCR counts and patch test score.

Using its own MiXCR run on the RACE reads, TCRdb lists one record per CDR3 protein. The sample includes about 69,000 distinct CDR3 sequences, 10% seen only once; the top ten take around 6.8%. The chain couples TRBV11-2 to TRBJ2-6; 7 nucleotides match TRBD2. The sequence was collected from a woman aged 45-59 years with alopecia areata. Some clones in this sample may be carry-over from other donors' samples. Sequencing used whole blood, obtained in connection with sensitization to the hapten diphenylcyclopropenone (DPC). The CDR3 DNA is TGTGCCAGCAGACACTACACCTTGTCGCTAGCGGAAACGCGAGGGTCTGGGGCCAACGTCCTGACTTTC. As protein: CASRHYTLSLAETRGSGANVLTF.